This T cell receptor beta chain was retrieved from a study of blood T cell repertoires in COVID-19. Study at large: Some COVID-19 samples were acute and others convalescent; all came from the United States, Italy and Spain. PBMCs, B-cell-depleted T cells, or T cells were the source of the cDNA or gDNA that made up the material.

Germline values: CDR1 WSHSY, CDR2 SAAADI. This CDR3 has 12 residues. Trimming cost V 6 bases and J 10 bases, with 10 bases left between them. Original data processing: Using reference gene primer amplification, nucleated cell counts were estimated. Sequenced by immunoSEQ multiplex PCR; TCRdb stores in-frame clones only, minus some. The DNA gave D and trimming, while V, J and clone size come from that table. This table has about 62,000 clones, 70% to 90% appearing once. The chain carries TRBV10-2 and TRBJ1-6; D is ambiguous. The clonotype comes from a woman in her sixties with acute or convalescent COVID-19. Sequencing used peripheral blood. Here the CDR3 reads CASREIASPLHF. CDR3 nucleotides: TGCGCCAGCAGGGAGATCGCGTCACCCCTCCACTTT.